The 6 T cell receptor beta chains below were found in one sample sequenced in a study of blood T cell repertoires in COVID-19. Some clones are missing from TCRdb's copy, which holds only in-frame ones; the method was immunoSEQ multiplex PCR. The data show 25,000 to 35,000 clones, about 87% seen once. Sequencing was performed on peripheral blood. The receptors were gathered from a human donor in a cohort sampled during active COVID-19. The donor label of this sample is uncertain.

CDR3 nucleotides: TGTGCCAGCAGCCTTAGCGTAAGCACAGATACGCAGTATTTT. Amino acid sequence: CASSLSVSTDTQYF. The chain is built from TRBV27 and TRBJ2-3, with TRBD2 as a possible D gene (5 bases). Trimming pared 6 bases from V and 0 bases from J, leaving 10 bases between. The length of the CDR3 is 14 residues. The germline gives CDR1 MNHEY, CDR2 SMNVEV (reference sequence).

V usage is TRBV5-5 and J usage is TRBJ2-7; D ambiguous. V shed 4 bases and J shed 1 base, with 24 bases lying between them. Germline CDR1 reads SGHKS; CDR2 reads YYEKEE (reference sequence). The CDR3 contains 18 residues. The CDR3 region is CASSKTNAGVVSSYEQYF. The CDR3 bases are TGTGCCAGCAGCAAAACCAACGCAGGCGTTGTGTCTTCCTACGAGCAGTACTTC.

J is TRBJ1-6 and V is TRBV19; D ambiguous. Germline values: CDR1 LNHDA, CDR2 SQIVND (reference sequence). V lost 10 bases and J 18 bases, leaving 13 bases between the germline ends. The CDR3 is made up of 9 amino acids. The CDR3 DNA reads TGTGCCAACCACGGGATCCCCCACTTT. Its translation is CANHGIPHF.

The chain links TRBV28 to TRBJ1-4; no definite D call. Germline V gives CDR1 MDHEN, CDR2 SYDVKM. The CDR3 is made up of 11 amino acids. Trimming cost V 6 bases and J 6 bases, with 5 bases left between them. The CDR3: CASSRYEKLFF. CDR3 DNA sequence: TGTGCCAGCAGCCGTTATGAAAAACTGTTTTTT. Variable domain in full (rest from reference TRBV28 and TRBJ1-4): DVKVTQSSRYLVKRTGEKVFLECVQDMDHENMFWYRQDPGLGLRLIYFSYDVKMKEKGDIPEGYSVSREKKERFSLILESASTNQTSMYLCASSRYEKLFFGSGTQLSVL.

V gene TRBV19 combines with J gene TRBJ1-1, with 8 nucleotides matching TRBD1. Germline V lookup: CDR1 LNHDA, CDR2 SQIVND (reference sequence). The CDR3 has 14 amino acids. Germline trimming cut 5 bases from V and 1 base from J; bases unmatched to any gene: 3. Written as DNA, the CDR3 is TGTGCCAGTAGTCCTGGACAGGGGAACACTGAAGCTTTCTTT. As protein: CASSPGQGNTEAFF.

The J gene is TRBJ1-5, the V gene TRBV6-1, with 10 bases that match TRBD1. This CDR3 spans 16 amino acids. With 2 bases clipped from V and 6 bases from J, the junction kept 7 bases outside the gene matches. CDR1 and CDR2 (germline): MNHNS, SASEGT. The CDR3 DNA follows: TGTGCCAGCAGTGAATTTGGGACAGGGGAAAGTCAGCCCCAGCATTTT. It specifies CASSEFGTGESQPQHF.